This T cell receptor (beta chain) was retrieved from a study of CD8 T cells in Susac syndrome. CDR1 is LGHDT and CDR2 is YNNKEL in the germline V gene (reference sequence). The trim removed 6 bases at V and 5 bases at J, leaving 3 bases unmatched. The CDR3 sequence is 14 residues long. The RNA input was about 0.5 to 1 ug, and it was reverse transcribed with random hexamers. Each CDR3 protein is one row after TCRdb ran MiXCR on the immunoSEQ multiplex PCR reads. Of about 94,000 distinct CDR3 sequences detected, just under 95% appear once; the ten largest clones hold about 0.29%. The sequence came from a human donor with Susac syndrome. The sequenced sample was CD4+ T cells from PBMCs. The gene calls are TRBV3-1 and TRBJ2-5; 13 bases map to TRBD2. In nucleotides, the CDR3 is TGTGCCAGCAGTGAACTAGCGGGGGGGGAGACCCAGTACTTC. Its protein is CASSELAGGETQYF.